A single sample gave rise to the 20 T cell receptor beta chains below, sequenced in a study of long-term antiretroviral therapy in people with HIV. This was the immunoSEQ v3.0 assay at survey level. Measured with immunoSEQ multiplex PCR; TCRdb has only the in-frame clones, and not every one. In the table there are 15,000 to 20,000 clones, around three quarters of which are singletons. This material consisted of unsorted PBMCs, taken 2.9 years after starting antiretroviral therapy. The receptor set was obtained from a woman in her 30s with HIV.

This rearrangement joins TRBV10-3 to TRBJ2-3, with TRBD2 identical over 8 bases. Per germline, CDR1 ENHRY and CDR2 SYGVKD. Trimming cost V 2 bases and J 4 bases; bases outside gene matches: 5. The CDR3 totals 15 residues. The CDR3 reads CAISEGGGSSDTQYF. CDR3 nucleotides: TGTGCCATCAGTGAGGGCGGGGGGTCGTCAGATACGCAGTATTTT.

This clone was picked up a small number of times. The chain combines TRBV19 with TRBJ1-6; 8 bases are a match to TRBD1. V trimming: 2 bases; J trimming: 9 bases; junction bases outside the gene matches: 9. The germline V gene has CDR1 LNHDA and CDR2 SQIVND (reference sequence). This CDR3 is built from 16 residues. CDR3 DNA: TGTGCCAGTAGTATAAACAGGGGGATAGGACCTTCACCCCTCCACTTT. It specifies CASSINRGIGPSPLHF. The complete variable domain, with remaining parts taken from reference TRBV19 and TRBJ1-6, reads DGGITQSPKYLFRKEGQNVTLSCEQNLNHDAMYWYRQDPGQGLRLIYYSQIVNDFQKGDIAEGYSVSREKKESFPLTVTSAQKNPTAFYLCASSINRGIGPSPLHFGNGTRLTVT.

The gene calls are TRBV30 and TRBJ1-1; D is ambiguous. Trimming cost V 5 bases and J 0 bases, with 7 bases left between them. The CDR3 consists of 12 residues. Germline V gene lookup returns CDR1 GTSNPN and CDR2 SVGIG (reference sequence). The CDR3 spells CAWGLMNTEAFF. CDR3 in DNA: TGTGCCTGGGGACTGATGAACACTGAAGCTTTCTTT.

The J gene is TRBJ2-5, the V gene TRBV9; 7 nucleotides agree with TRBD2. This CDR3 is 16 amino acids long. With V trimmed by 2 bases and J by 4 bases, 11 bases remained unmatched. Germline assignment: CDR1 SGDLS and CDR2 YYNGEE. This chain's CDR3 is CASSVGSAGVGETQYF. The CDR3 nucleotides are TGTGCCAGCAGCGTGGGGTCGGCGGGGGTTGGAGAGACCCAGTACTTC.

Only a few counts were recorded for this clone. The rearrangement joins TRBV4-1 to TRBJ1-5; unclear D gene. V lost 0 bases and J lost 4, with 13 bases in between. This CDR3 has 16 amino acids. Germline CDR1 reads MGHRA; CDR2 reads YSYEKL. The CDR3 is CASSQDRSSGNQPQHF. The CDR3 coding sequence is TGCGCCAGCAGCCAAGATCGGTCGTCAGGAAATCAGCCCCAGCATTTT.

The CDR3 bases are TGTGCCAGCAGTTGGTTACCCCAGGGGAGCTCCTACGAGCAGTACTTC. Its protein product is CASSWLPQGSSYEQYF. The chain couples TRBV6-5 to TRBJ2-7; perhaps TRBD1 as D (6 bases). The ends were cut back, 4 bases at V and 0 bases at J, with 16 bases in the middle. The CDR3 length is 16 residues. Germline V CDR1 and CDR2: MNHEY, SVGAGI.

The V call is TRBV7-3, the J call TRBJ2-7; TRBD1 matches at 8 bases. Trimming removed 5 bases from V and 5 bases from J; junction bases left unmatched: 2. In germline, CDR1 is SGHTA, CDR2 FQGTGA. The CDR3 has 12 amino acids. CDR3: CASSPRGHEQYF. The CDR3 region has the DNA TGTGCCAGCAGCCCCAGGGGGCACGAGCAGTACTTC.

The gene calls are TRBV7-6 and TRBJ1-1, with TRBD1 identical over 8 bases. CDR3 size: 17 residues. Germline CDR1 reads SGHVS; CDR2 reads FNYEAQ. V lost 2 bases to trimming and J lost 4 bases; unmatched junction nucleotides: 12. The CDR3 nucleotides read TGTGCCAGCAGCTTAACCGCTTCAGGGGGCCAAATCACTGAAGCTTTCTTT. This gives the protein CASSLTASGGQITEAFF. The full variable domain, in which reference TRBV7-6 and TRBJ1-1 provide the parts outside the CDR3, is GAGVSQSPRYKVTKRGQDVALRCDPISGHVSLYWYRQALGQGPEFLTYFNYEAQQDKSGLPNDRFSAERPEGSISTLTIQRTEQRDSAMYRCASSLTASGGQITEAFFGQGTRLTVV.

The chain couples TRBV19 to TRBJ1-1; D unclear. The CDR3 runs 13 residues. The V gene's germline CDR1 is LNHDA and CDR2 SQIVND (reference sequence). V lost 5 bases to trimming and J lost 1 base, with 8 bases between them. The DNA of the CDR3 is TGTGCCAGTAGTTTCCTGGCGAACACTGAAGCTTTCTTT. It yields the protein CASSFLANTEAFF.

This chain joins TRBV19 and TRBJ1-5; D is undetermined. Germline V lookup: CDR1 LNHDA, CDR2 SQIVND (reference sequence). The CDR3 consists of 15 residues. Deletions cut 6 bases from V and 3 bases from J, with 15 bases between. CDR3 nucleotide sequence: TGTGCCAGTAGCCAAGTTTTGGGGTACAATCAGCCCCAGCATTTT. This gives the protein CASSQVLGYNQPQHF.

This rearrangement joins TRBV6-1 to TRBJ1-2; D perhaps matches TRBD1 (6 bases). Trimming cost V 3 bases and J 8 bases, with 16 bases left between them. The CDR3 length is 14 residues. CDR1 MNHNS and CDR2 SASEGT come from the germline V gene. CDR3: CASSDWGGAKGYTF. The CDR3 region has the DNA TGTGCCAGCAGTGATTGGGGGGGCGCCAAGGGCTACACCTTC.

This chain links TRBV11-2 with TRBJ2-7; D unresolved. The V end was cut by 3 bases, the J end by 4 bases, with 10 bases between. The germline gives CDR1 SGHAT, CDR2 FQNNGV. The length of the CDR3 is 13 residues. The CDR3: CASSFHTRYEQYV. DNA for the CDR3: TGTGCCAGCAGCTTTCATACACGTTACGAGCAGTACGTC.

The genes are TRBV19 and TRBJ1-6; TRBD1 agrees at 8 bases. The germline gives CDR1 LNHDA, CDR2 SQIVND (reference sequence). V lost 7 bases, J lost 7 bases, and 12 bases stayed unmatched. The CDR3 loop spans 16 amino acids. Here the CDR3 reads CASKDQGALPNSPLHF. The DNA of the CDR3 is TGTGCCAGTAAAGATCAGGGGGCCCTGCCAAATTCACCCCTCCACTTT.

This clone was picked up a small number of times. In this CDR3 the conserved last residue, phenylalanine or tryptophan, is missing, so a read error is likely. The DNA is left out, because the CDR3 cannot be placed on it with certainty; the CDR3 is given as TCRdb lists it. The rearrangement links TRBV2 to TRBJ1-2. In germline, CDR1 is SNHLY, CDR2 FYNNEI. The CDR3 totals 9 residues, both ends included. The CDR3: CASSYLVGI.

This chain uses TRBV11-2 with TRBJ1-3; no reliable D call. The ends were cut back, 2 bases at V and 0 bases at J, with 11 bases in the middle. Germline CDR1 reads SGHAT; CDR2 reads FQNNGV. This CDR3 contains 16 residues. CDR3 in DNA: TGTGCCAGCAGCTTAAGTGTTTGGACCTCTGGAAACACCATATATTTT. Translating gives CASSLSVWTSGNTIYF.

Only a few counts were recorded for this clone. The rearrangement joins TRBV5-4 to TRBJ1-3; D gene uncertain. Germline CDR1 and CDR2: SGHNT and YYREEE (reference sequence). V was clipped by 3 bases and J by 1 base, with 17 bases between them. The CDR3 totals 17 residues. The CDR3 sequence: CASSSQTPSLSGNTIYF. CDR3 DNA sequence: TGTGCCAGCAGCTCCCAAACCCCCAGTCTTTCTGGAAACACCATATATTTT.

V and J are TRBV6-6 and TRBJ1-1; the D is unclear. This CDR3 region has 12 residues. Trimming left V 0 bases short and J 6 bases short, with 5 bases between. CDR1 and CDR2 from the germline V gene are MNHNY and SVGAGI (reference sequence). This chain's CDR3 is CASSYSTSEAFF. The CDR3 DNA reads TGTGCCAGCAGTTACTCGACCTCTGAAGCTTTCTTT.

The table lists this clone with a few counts. V gene TRBV19 combines with J gene TRBJ1-6; TRBD1 matches at 9 bases. CDR1 is LNHDA and CDR2 is SQIVND in the germline V gene (reference sequence). V lost 7 bases and J lost 7; bases outside the gene matches: 8. This CDR3 has 15 residues. CDR3 residues: CASTPGQGGNSPLHF. The CDR3 DNA reads TGTGCCAGTACCCCGGGACAGGGAGGGAATTCACCCCTCCACTTT. Full variable domain (rest looked up from reference TRBV19 and TRBJ1-6): DGGITQSPKYLFRKEGQNVTLSCEQNLNHDAMYWYRQDPGQGLRLIYYSQIVNDFQKGDIAEGYSVSREKKESFPLTVTSAQKNPTAFYLCASTPGQGGNSPLHFGNGTRLTVT.

This chain joins TRBV30 and TRBJ1-1, with a tentative D call TRBD1 (5 bases). V lost 2 bases and J 5 bases, leaving 6 bases between the germline ends. In germline, CDR1 is GTSNPN, CDR2 SVGIG (reference sequence). CDR3 size: 11 residues. The CDR3 coding sequence is TGTGCCTGGAGTCGGGGGACTGAAGCTTTCTTT. Encoded protein: CAWSRGTEAFF.

This CDR3 reads CASSEAVGQSYEQYV. The CDR3 nucleotides read TGTGCCAGCAGTGAAGCTGTTGGACAGTCCTACGAGCAGTACGTC. The gene calls are TRBV6-1 and TRBJ2-7; D perhaps matches TRBD1 (6 bases). Germline V gene lookup returns CDR1 MNHNS and CDR2 SASEGT. CDR3 length: 15 amino acids. V was cut by 0 bases and J by 1 base, with 10 bases left in between.